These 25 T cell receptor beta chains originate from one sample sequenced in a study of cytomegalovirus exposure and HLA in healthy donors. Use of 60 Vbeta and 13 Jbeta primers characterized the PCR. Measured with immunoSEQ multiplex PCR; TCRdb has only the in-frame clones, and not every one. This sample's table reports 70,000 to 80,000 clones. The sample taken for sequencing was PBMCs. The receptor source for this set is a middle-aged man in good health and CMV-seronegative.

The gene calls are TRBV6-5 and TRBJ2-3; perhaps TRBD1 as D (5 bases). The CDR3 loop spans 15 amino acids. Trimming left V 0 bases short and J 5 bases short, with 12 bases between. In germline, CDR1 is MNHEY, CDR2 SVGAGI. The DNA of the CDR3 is TGTGCCAGCAGTTACTCCAGGGCATTTGGAGATACGCAGTATTTT. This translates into CASSYSRAFGDTQYF.

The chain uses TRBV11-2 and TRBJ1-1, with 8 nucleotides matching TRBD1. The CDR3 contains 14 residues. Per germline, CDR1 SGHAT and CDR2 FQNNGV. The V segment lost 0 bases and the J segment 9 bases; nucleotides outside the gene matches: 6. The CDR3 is CASSLDRTGLQAFF. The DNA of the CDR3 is TGTGCCAGCAGCTTAGACAGGACAGGGCTTCAAGCTTTCTTT.

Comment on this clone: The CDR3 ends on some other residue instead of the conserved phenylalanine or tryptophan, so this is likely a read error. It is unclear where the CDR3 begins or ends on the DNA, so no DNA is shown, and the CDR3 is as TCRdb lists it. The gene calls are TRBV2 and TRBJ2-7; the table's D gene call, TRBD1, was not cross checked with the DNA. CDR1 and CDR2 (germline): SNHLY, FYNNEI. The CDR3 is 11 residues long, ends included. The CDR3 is CASSEQGTLAL.

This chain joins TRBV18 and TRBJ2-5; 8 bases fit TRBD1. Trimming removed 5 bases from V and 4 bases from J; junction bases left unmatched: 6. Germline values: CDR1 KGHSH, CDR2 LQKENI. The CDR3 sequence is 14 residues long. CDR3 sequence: CASSRTGRLETQYF. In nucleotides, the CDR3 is TGTGCCAGCTCAAGGACAGGGCGTCTAGAGACCCAGTACTTC.

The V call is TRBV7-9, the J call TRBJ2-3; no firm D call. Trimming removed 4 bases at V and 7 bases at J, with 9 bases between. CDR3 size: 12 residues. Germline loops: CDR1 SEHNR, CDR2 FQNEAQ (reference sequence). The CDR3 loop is CASSSNANTQYF. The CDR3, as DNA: TGTGCCAGCAGCTCTAACGCTAATACGCAGTATTTT.

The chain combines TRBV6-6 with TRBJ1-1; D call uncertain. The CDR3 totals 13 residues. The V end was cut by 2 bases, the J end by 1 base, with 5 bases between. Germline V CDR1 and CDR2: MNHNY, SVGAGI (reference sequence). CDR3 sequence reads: CASSYRGNTEAFF. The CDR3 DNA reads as TGTGCCAGCAGTTACCGGGGGAACACTGAAGCTTTCTTT.

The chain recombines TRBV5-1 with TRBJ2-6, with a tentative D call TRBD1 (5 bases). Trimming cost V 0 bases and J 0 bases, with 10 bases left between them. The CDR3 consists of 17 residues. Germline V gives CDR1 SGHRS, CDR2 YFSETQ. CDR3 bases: TGCGCCAGCAGCTTGGCCCAGGGTACCTCTGGGGCCAACGTCCTGACTTTC. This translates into CASSLAQGTSGANVLTF.

Here the CDR3 reads CASSRTGRGTEPQHF. The CDR3 bases are TGTGCCAGCAGCCGAACCGGCAGGGGCACGGAGCCCCAGCATTTT. This chain uses TRBV7-9 with TRBJ1-5; D is possibly TRBD1 (6 bases). Per the germline V gene, CDR1 is SEHNR and CDR2 is FQNEAQ (reference sequence). Trimming took off 5 bases at V and 8 bases at J, with 19 bases between the two ends. The CDR3 has 15 amino acids.

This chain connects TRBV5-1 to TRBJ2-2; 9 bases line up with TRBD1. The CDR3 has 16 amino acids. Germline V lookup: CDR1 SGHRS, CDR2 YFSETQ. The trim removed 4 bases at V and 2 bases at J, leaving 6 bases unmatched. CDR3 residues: CASSAQGQGNTGELFF. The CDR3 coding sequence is TGCGCCAGCAGCGCACAGGGACAGGGCAACACCGGGGAGCTGTTTTTT.

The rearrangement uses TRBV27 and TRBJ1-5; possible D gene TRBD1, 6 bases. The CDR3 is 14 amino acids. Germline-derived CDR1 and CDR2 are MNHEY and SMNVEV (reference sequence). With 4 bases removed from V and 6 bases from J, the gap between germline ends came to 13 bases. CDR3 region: CASSSTGTIQPQHF. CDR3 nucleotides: TGTGCCAGCAGTTCAACAGGGACCATTCAGCCCCAGCATTTT.

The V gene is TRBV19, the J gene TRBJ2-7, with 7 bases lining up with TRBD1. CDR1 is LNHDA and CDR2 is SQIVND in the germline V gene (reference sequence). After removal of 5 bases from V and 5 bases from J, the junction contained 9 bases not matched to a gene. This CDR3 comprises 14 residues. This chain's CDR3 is CASSPMTGKDEQYF. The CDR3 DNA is TGTGCCAGTAGTCCGATGACAGGGAAGGACGAGCAGTACTTC.

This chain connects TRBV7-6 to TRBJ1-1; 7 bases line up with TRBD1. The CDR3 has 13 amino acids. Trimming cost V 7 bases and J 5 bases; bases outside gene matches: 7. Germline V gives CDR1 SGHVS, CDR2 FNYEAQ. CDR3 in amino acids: CASKRDRGTEAFF. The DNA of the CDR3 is TGTGCCAGCAAAAGGGACAGAGGGACTGAAGCTTTCTTT.

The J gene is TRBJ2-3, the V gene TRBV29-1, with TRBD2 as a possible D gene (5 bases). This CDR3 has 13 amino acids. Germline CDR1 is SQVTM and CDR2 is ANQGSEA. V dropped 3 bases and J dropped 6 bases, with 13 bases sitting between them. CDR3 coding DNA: TGCAGCGTTGATTTGGGGAGTAGGGATACGCAGTATTTT. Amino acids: CSVDLGSRDTQYF.

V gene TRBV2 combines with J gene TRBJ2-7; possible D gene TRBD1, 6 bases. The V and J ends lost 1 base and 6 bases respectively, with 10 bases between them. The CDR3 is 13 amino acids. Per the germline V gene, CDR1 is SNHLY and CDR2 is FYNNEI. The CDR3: CASSEGRGREQYF. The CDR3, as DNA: TGTGCCAGCAGTGAAGGCAGGGGACGCGAGCAGTACTTC.

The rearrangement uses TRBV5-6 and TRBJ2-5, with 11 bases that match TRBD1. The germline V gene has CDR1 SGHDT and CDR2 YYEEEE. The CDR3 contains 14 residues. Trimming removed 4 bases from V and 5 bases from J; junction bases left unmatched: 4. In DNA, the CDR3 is TGTGCCAGCAGCCGGACAGGGGGCGGTGAGACCCAGTACTTC. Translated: CASSRTGGGETQYF.

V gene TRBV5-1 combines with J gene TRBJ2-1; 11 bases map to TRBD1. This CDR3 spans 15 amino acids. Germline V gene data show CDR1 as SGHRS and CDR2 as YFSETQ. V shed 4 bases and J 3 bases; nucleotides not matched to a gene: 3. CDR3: CASSGGTGGYNEQFF. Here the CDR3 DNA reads TGCGCCAGCAGCGGAGGGACAGGGGGCTACAATGAGCAGTTCTTC. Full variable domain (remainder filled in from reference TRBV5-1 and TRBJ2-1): KAGVTQTPRYLIKTRGQQVTLSCSPISGHRSVSWYQQTPGQGLQFLFEYFSETQRNKGNFPGRFSGRQFSNSRSEMNVSTLELGDSALYLCASSGGTGGYNEQFFGPGTRLTVL.

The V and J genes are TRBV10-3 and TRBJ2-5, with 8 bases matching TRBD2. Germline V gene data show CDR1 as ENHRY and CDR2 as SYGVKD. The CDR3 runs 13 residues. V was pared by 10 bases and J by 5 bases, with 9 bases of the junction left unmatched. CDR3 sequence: CATGSGGDETQYF. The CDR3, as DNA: TGTGCCACAGGCTCGGGGGGGGATGAGACCCAGTACTTC.

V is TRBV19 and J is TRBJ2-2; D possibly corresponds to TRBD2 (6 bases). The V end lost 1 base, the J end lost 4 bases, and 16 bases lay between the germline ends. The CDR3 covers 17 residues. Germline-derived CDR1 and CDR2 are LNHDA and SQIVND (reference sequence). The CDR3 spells CASSIGRRGPVTGELFF. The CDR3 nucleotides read TGTGCCAGTAGTATAGGGCGGAGGGGTCCCGTCACCGGGGAGCTGTTTTTT.

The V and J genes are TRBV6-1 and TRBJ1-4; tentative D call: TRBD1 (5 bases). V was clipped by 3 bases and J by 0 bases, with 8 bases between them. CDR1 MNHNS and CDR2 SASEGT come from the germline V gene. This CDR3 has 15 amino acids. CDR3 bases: TGTGCCAGCAGTGAGACAGTCTCAACTAATGAAAAACTGTTTTTT. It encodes CASSETVSTNEKLFF.

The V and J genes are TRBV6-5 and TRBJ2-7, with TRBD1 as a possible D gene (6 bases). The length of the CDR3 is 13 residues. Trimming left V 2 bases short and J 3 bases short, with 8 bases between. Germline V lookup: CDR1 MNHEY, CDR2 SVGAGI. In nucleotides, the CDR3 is TGTGCCAGCAGTTACGCAGGGGACTACGAGCAGTACTTC. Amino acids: CASSYAGDYEQYF.

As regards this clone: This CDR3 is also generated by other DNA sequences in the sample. The CDR3 loop reads CSVTTRTRGISYEQYF. The CDR3 nucleotides read TGCAGCGTTACAACACGGACCAGGGGAATCTCCTACGAGCAGTACTTC. The chain couples TRBV29-1 to TRBJ2-7, with D perhaps matching TRBD1 (6 bases). V dropped 5 bases and J dropped 0 bases, with 20 bases sitting between them. Germline V gene data show CDR1 as SQVTM and CDR2 as ANQGSEA. This CDR3 has 16 amino acids.

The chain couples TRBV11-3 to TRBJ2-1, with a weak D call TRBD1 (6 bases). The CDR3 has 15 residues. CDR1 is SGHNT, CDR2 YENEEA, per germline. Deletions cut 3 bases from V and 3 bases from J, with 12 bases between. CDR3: CASSFRGGDYNEQFF. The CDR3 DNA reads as TGTGCCAGCAGCTTCAGGGGTGGGGACTACAATGAGCAGTTCTTC.

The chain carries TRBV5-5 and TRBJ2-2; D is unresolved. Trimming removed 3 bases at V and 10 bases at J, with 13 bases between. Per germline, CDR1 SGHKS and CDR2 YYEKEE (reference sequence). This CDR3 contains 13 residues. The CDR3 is CASSSSVVEELFF. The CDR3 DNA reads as TGTGCCAGCAGCTCTTCGGTTGTAGAGGAGCTGTTTTTT.

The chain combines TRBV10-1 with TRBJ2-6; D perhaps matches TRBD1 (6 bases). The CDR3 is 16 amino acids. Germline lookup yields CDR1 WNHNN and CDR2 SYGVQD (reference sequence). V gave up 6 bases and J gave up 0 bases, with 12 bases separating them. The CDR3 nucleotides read TGCGCCAGCAGCGCGAGAGGGGGCTCTGGGGCCAACGTCCTGACTTTC. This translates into CASSARGGSGANVLTF.

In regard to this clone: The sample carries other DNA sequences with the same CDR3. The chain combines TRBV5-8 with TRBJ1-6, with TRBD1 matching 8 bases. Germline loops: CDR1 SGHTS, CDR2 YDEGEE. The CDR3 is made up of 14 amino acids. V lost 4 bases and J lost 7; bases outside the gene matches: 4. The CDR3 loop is CASSLGQENSPLHF. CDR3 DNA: TGTGCCAGCAGCCTGGGACAGGAAAATTCACCCCTCCACTTT.